This is a list of T cell receptor beta chains from one sample in a study of neurological immune-mediated disorders. A single record per CDR3 protein comes from TCRdb applying MiXCR to the 5' RACE reads. The sample holds approximately 58,000 distinct CDR3 sequences, 7% to 9% seen once. Sequenced input: PBMCs. The receptors here all came from a woman in her thirties or forties in good health. Both conserved end residues are part of each CDR3. A D gene is named only where the DNA matches it firmly. Expanded clones get a size class; other rows say once, few or many, or leave the size out.

clone size | J gene | V gene | D gene | CDR3 protein | CDR3 DNA
many | TRBJ2-4 | TRBV7-2 | TRBD1 | CASSLMTGAAKNIQYF | TGTGCCAGCAGCTTAATGACAGGGGCGGCCAAAAACATTCAGTACTTC
many | TRBJ1-4 | TRBV5-8 | TRBD1 | CASSLGGQGVDEKLFF | TGTGCCAGCAGCTTAGGGGGACAGGGGGTCGATGAAAAACTGTTTTTT
. | TRBJ2-1 | TRBV7-2 | . | CALGGNEQFF | TGTGCCCTTGGGGGAAATGAGCAGTTCTTC
many | TRBJ1-3 | TRBV5-1 | . | CASSLALGFSGNTIYF | TGCGCCAGCAGCTTGGCTCTAGGCTTCTCTGGAAACACCATATATTTT
many | TRBJ2-7 | TRBV7-3 | . | CASSPGDSYEQYF | TGTGCCAGCAGCCCGGGGGACAGCTACGAGCAGTACTTC
many | TRBJ1-1 | TRBV7-9 | . | CASSSTGRRGTEAFF | TGTGCCAGCAGCTCTACAGGGAGAAGGGGAACTGAAGCTTTCTTT
many | TRBJ2-6 | TRBV12-3/TRBV12-4 | TRBD2 | CASSSGLAFSGANVLTF | TGTGCCAGCAGCTCAGGACTAGCGTTCTCTGGGGCCAACGTCCTGACTTTC
few | TRBJ2-1 | TRBV6-2/TRBV6-3 | TRBD2 | CASSYRASGGNEQFF | TGTGCCAGCAGTTACAGGGCTAGCGGGGGCAATGAGCAGTTCTTC
. | TRBJ2-1 | TRBV24-1 | . | CATSDLPGLEQFF | TGTGCCACCAGTGATTTGCCTGGTTTAGAGCAGTTCTTC
many | TRBJ1-1 | TRBV15 | . | CATSKWNTEAFF | TGTGCCACCAGCAAATGGAACACTGAAGCTTTCTTT
many | TRBJ2-1 | TRBV5-1 | TRBD2 | CASSLSAGAKNEQFF | TGCGCCAGCAGCTTATCAGCGGGAGCAAAAAATGAGCAGTTCTTC
many | TRBJ1-5 | TRBV7-9 | . | CASSQGSHPQHF | TGTGCCAGCAGCCAGGGCTCCCACCCCCAGCATTTT
many | TRBJ2-3 | TRBV7-8 | . | CASRGGSTDTQYF | TGTGCCAGCAGGGGGGGAAGCACAGATACGCAGTATTTT
many | TRBJ2-7 | TRBV7-2 | . | CASSFGSGPGEEQYF | TGTGCCAGCAGCTTTGGGAGCGGGCCGGGGGAAGAGCAGTACTTC
. | TRBJ1-1 | TRBV20-1 | . | CSASGGVMNTEAFF | TGCAGTGCTAGCGGCGGGGTCATGAACACTGAAGCTTTCTTT
many | TRBJ2-7 | TRBV20-1 | . | CSASPAGDSYEQYF | TGCAGTGCTTCCCCGGCAGGTGATTCCTACGAGCAGTACTTC
. | TRBJ2-6 | TRBV7-2 | . | CASSFKGANVLTF | TGTGCCAGCAGCTTCAAGGGGGCCAACGTCCTGACTTTC
many | TRBJ2-6 | TRBV12-3/TRBV12-4 | TRBD2 | CASSLRGSGRASSGANVLTF | TGTGCCAGCAGTTTACGGGGTAGCGGGAGGGCCTCCTCTGGGGCCAACGTCCTGACTTTC
. | TRBJ2-1 | TRBV9 | . | CASSVATLANNEQFF | TGTGCTAGCAGCGTAGCTACCCTCGCAAACAATGAGCAGTTCTTC
many | TRBJ2-1 | TRBV6-5 | TRBD2 | CASSPAGTTYYNEQFF | TGTGCCAGCAGTCCCGCCGGGACTACGTACTACAATGAGCAGTTCTTC
. | TRBJ1-6 | TRBV4-1 | TRBD1 | CASSQGSSGQVNNSPLHF | TGCGCCAGCAGCCAAGGCTCCTCCGGACAGGTGAATAATTCACCCCTCCACTTT
many | TRBJ2-5 | TRBV5-1 | . | CASSLGRVEETQYF | TGCGCCAGCAGCCTGGGCAGGGTTGAGGAGACCCAGTACTTC
many | TRBJ2-6 | TRBV24-1 | . | CATSDSWTDFSGANVLTF | TGTGCCACCAGTGACTCGTGGACGGACTTTTCTGGGGCCAACGTCCTGACTTTC
. | TRBJ2-1 | TRBV20-1 | TRBD2 | CSATISGGSYNEQFF | TGCAGTGCTACAATTAGCGGGGGCTCCTACAATGAGCAGTTCTTC
few | TRBJ1-3 | TRBV20-1 | . | CSPRTLSGNTIYF | TGCAGTCCGAGGACACTCTCTGGAAACACCATATATTTT
. | TRBJ1-1 | TRBV3-2 | . | CASSQEVGGDKNTEAFF | TGTGCCAGCAGCCAAGAGGTAGGGGGGGACAAGAACACTGAAGCTTTCTTT
many | TRBJ2-3 | TRBV7-2 | TRBD2 | CASSRGFGLAGFSPSTDTQYF | TGTGCCAGCAGCCGTGGATTCGGACTAGCGGGTTTTTCTCCTAGCACAGATACGCAGTATTTT
many | TRBJ2-1 | TRBV19 | . | CASRDQSVYNEQFF | TGTGCCAGCCGGGACCAATCCGTATACAATGAGCAGTTCTTC
. | TRBJ2-1 | TRBV10-3 | . | CAICEGVEHEQFF | TGTGCAATCTGTGAGGGGGTTGAGCATGAGCAGTTCTTC
many | TRBJ1-2 | TRBV6-2/TRBV6-3 | TRBD1 | CASSYKLDRALDGYTF | TGTGCCAGCAGTTACAAGCTCGACAGGGCGCTCGATGGCTACACCTTC